The entry below gives a single T cell receptor beta chain sequence along with its context. Measured with immunoSEQ multiplex PCR; TCRdb has only the in-frame clones, and not every one. Among under 350,000 clones listed, 80% to 90% were seen once. This sample stems from a study of blood T cell repertoires in COVID-19. Overall study: COVID-19 samples from acute and convalescent phases originated in the United States, Italy and Spain. PBMCs, B-cell-depleted T cells, or T cells were the source of the cDNA or gDNA that made up the material.

All enrollees were about 18 to 95 years old and from around 25 US areas. V was trimmed by 2 bases and J by 8 bases, leaving 14 bases between them. The germline gives CDR1 SGHNT, CDR2 YYREEE (reference sequence). This CDR3 is built from 14 residues. V usage is TRBV5-4 and J usage is TRBJ2-1; tentatively, D is TRBD1 (5 bases). The sequence was collected from a woman in her forties with acute COVID-19. The sample taken for sequencing was PBMCs or T cells enriched from blood (not recorded which). The CDR3 nucleotides are TGTGCCAGCAGCTTTAACCCATTCAGGGATGAGCAGTTCTTC. Amino acids: CASSFNPFRDEQFF.